These 13 T cell receptor beta chains share one sample of origin, sequenced in a study of T-cell reconstitution after alpha-beta-depleted transplantation in children. As it was prepared, the TCRbeta library received unique molecular identifiers. TCRdb ran MiXCR on the PCR reads and lists one entry per CDR3 protein. This sample carries some 240,000 distinct CDR3 sequences, 9.7% of them seen once, and the ten largest clones take less than 6%. The sample here was PBMCs from the stem cell graft donor, taken from the stem cell graft. The receptor set was obtained from a human donor who donated a stem cell graft to a child with SCID.

This clonotype occurred many times. V is TRBV7-2 and J is TRBJ2-3; 7 nucleotides line up with TRBD2. The CDR3 is 15 residues long. V shed 3 bases and J 6 bases; nucleotides not matched to a gene: 9. The V gene's germline CDR1 is SGHTA and CDR2 FQGNSA. CDR3 DNA sequence: TGTGCCAGCAGCTTTGATTCGGGGGGAGGGGATACGCAGTATTTT. Residues: CASSFDSGGGDTQYF.

This clonotype came up many times. The rearrangement uses TRBV20-1 and TRBJ1-6; the D gene is possibly TRBD1 (6 bases). There are 15 residues in the CDR3. Trimming took 6 bases from V and 6 from J, leaving 18 bases between them. CDR1 is DFQATT, CDR2 SNEGSKA, per germline (reference sequence). In DNA form, the CDR3 reads TGCAGTGCCCTTCTATGGGGGGGCGGTAATTCACCCCTCCACTTT. This codes for CSALLWGGGNSPLHF.

This clonotype was detected many times. The chain combines TRBV5-6 with TRBJ1-5, with D unresolved. The CDR3 has 15 amino acids. CDR1 and CDR2 from the germline V gene are SGHDT and YYEEEE. V was trimmed by 1 base and J by 2 bases, leaving 10 bases between them. This CDR3 reads CASSLSREGNQPQHF. The CDR3 DNA reads TGTGCCAGCAGCTTGTCGAGGGAAGGCAATCAGCCCCAGCATTTT.

The rearrangement joins TRBV7-2 to TRBJ2-1; possibly TRBD1 for D (6 bases). The V gene's germline CDR1 is SGHTA and CDR2 FQGNSA. Trimming left V 0 bases short and J 2 bases short, with 8 bases between. This CDR3 contains 15 residues. The CDR3 loop is CASSLAGATYNEQFF. The CDR3 DNA is TGTGCCAGCAGCTTAGCGGGGGCTACCTACAATGAGCAGTTCTTC.

This clonotype has a handful of counts. The V gene is TRBV15, the J gene TRBJ1-2; TRBD1 aligns across 10 bases. Germline CDR1 reads LNHNV; CDR2 reads YYDKDF (reference sequence). This CDR3 is 14 amino acids long. Trimming removed 3 bases from V and 4 bases from J; junction bases left unmatched: 2. CDR3 in amino acids: CATSRTGGGYGYTF. The CDR3 coding sequence is TGTGCCACCAGCAGGACAGGGGGCGGCTATGGCTACACCTTC.

This clonotype was picked up many times. The V call is TRBV28, the J call TRBJ2-1; TRBD2 is a possible D gene (5 bases). Germline values: CDR1 MDHEN, CDR2 SYDVKM. The CDR3 consists of 14 residues. The V end lost 4 bases, the J end lost 8 bases, and 15 bases lay between the germline ends. CDR3 loop: CASSSTRESDEQFF. The CDR3, as DNA: TGTGCCAGCAGTTCTACGAGGGAAAGTGATGAGCAGTTCTTC.

This clonotype was observed at least ten times. This chain uses TRBV20-1 with TRBJ1-1, with D uncertain. The V end lost 4 bases, the J end lost 7 bases, and 13 bases lay between the germline ends. The CDR3 is 12 amino acids. Per the germline V gene, CDR1 is DFQATT and CDR2 is SNEGSKA (reference sequence). The chain's CDR3 is CSATLRTVEAFF. The CDR3 nucleotides read TGCAGTGCTACCCTTAGGACGGTTGAAGCTTTCTTT.

This clonotype was counted at least ten times. The V call is TRBV9, the J call TRBJ2-3, with 7 positions matching TRBD2. Losses at the gene ends were 3 bases for V and 2 bases for J; bases not matched to a gene: 6. CDR1 is SGDLS, CDR2 YYNGEE, per germline. The length of the CDR3 is 15 residues. The CDR3 loop reads CASSARGDPTDTQYF. CDR3 sequence (DNA): TGTGCCAGCAGCGCTCGGGGGGATCCCACAGATACGCAGTATTTT.

This clonotype was recorded a few times. The chain employs TRBV6-1 and TRBJ1-4; TRBD1 agrees at 10 bases. V dropped 6 bases and J dropped 8; count of bases not matched to a gene: 6. The CDR3 runs 14 residues. Germline CDR1 is MNHNS and CDR2 is SASEGT. CDR3 nucleotide sequence: TGTGCCAGCAGGAAGACAGGGGGCAACGAAAAACTGTTTTTT. As protein: CASRKTGGNEKLFF.

This clonotype was seen repeatedly, ten times or more. The chain is built from TRBV20-1 and TRBJ2-2, with TRBD2 matching over 9 bases. Germline values: CDR1 DFQATT, CDR2 SNEGSKA (reference sequence). CDR3 length equals 16 residues. The trim removed 3 bases at V and 4 bases at J, leaving 9 bases unmatched. The CDR3 region has the DNA TGCAGTGCTAGCCCCCGGACTAGCGCGGGCACCGGGGAGCTGTTTTTT. It codes for CSASPRTSAGTGELFF.

In this sample, this clonotype turned up many times. This rearrangement joins TRBV18 to TRBJ2-7; 7 positions match TRBD1. The V gene end was trimmed by 3 bases and the J gene end by 4 bases; junction bases not matched to a gene: 0. The length of the CDR3 is 12 residues. Germline loops: CDR1 KGHSH, CDR2 LQKENI. The CDR3 region is CASSPGQYEQYF. The CDR3 bases are TGTGCCAGCTCACCGGGACAGTACGAGCAGTACTTC.

This clonotype showed up many times. This chain links TRBV9 with TRBJ2-3; TRBD1 might be the D (5 bases). The V end was cut by 0 bases, the J end by 5 bases, with 16 bases between. Germline V gives CDR1 SGDLS, CDR2 YYNGEE. The length of the CDR3 is 16 residues. CDR3 amino acids: CASSVASLGAVDTQYF. The CDR3 DNA is TGTGCCAGCAGCGTAGCTTCCCTTGGGGCGGTAGATACGCAGTATTTT.

Many counts were recorded for this clonotype. The rearrangement joins TRBV19 to TRBJ1-2, with D unclear. The CDR3 is 14 amino acids. Germline CDR1 and CDR2: LNHDA and SQIVND (reference sequence). V dropped 6 bases and J dropped 4 bases, with 15 bases sitting between them. The CDR3 nucleotides read TGTGCCAGTAGCCCAGGTGGCGTGACCTATGGCTACACCTTC. The encoded protein is CASSPGGVTYGYTF. The whole variable domain, remainder taken from reference TRBV19 and TRBJ1-2, is DGGITQSPKYLFRKEGQNVTLSCEQNLNHDAMYWYRQDPGQGLRLIYYSQIVNDFQKGDIAEGYSVSREKKESFPLTVTSAQKNPTAFYLCASSPGGVTYGYTFGSGTRLTVV.